The 19 T cell receptor beta chains presented below share a single source sample, sequenced in a study of regulatory and conventional T cells in RAG deficiency. TCRdb's table, derived via immunoSEQ multiplex PCR, lists solely in-frame clones and lacks some. The sample has 2,500 to 3,000 clones, approximately 82% seen once. The sorted conventional CD4+ T cells were CD25-low and CD127-high, with genomic DNA sequenced. Sample: CD4+ effector T cells sorted from blood. The source of these receptors is a human donor with RAG deficiency presenting as severe combined immunodeficiency.

The chain couples TRBV7-9 to TRBJ2-5, with D tentatively TRBD1 or TRBD2 (6 bases each). The CDR3 is 14 amino acids. The germline CDR1 and CDR2 sequences are SEHNR and FQNEAQ (reference sequence). V lost 1 base and J 7 bases, leaving 13 bases between the germline ends. The CDR3, as DNA: TGTGCCAGCAGCTTAGAGGGGGACGGGAGGACCCAGTACTTC. Residues: CASSLEGDGRTQYF.

This chain joins TRBV5-1 and TRBJ2-6; D not certain. CDR1 is SGHRS and CDR2 is YFSETQ in the germline V gene. Trimming stripped 0 bases from V and 0 bases from J, with 4 bases between. The CDR3 loop spans 15 amino acids. The CDR3 region has the DNA TGCGCCAGCAGCTTGGGGAACTCTGGGGCCAACGTCCTGACTTTC. Protein sequence: CASSLGNSGANVLTF.

CDR3 region: CASRRDRPYEQYF. CDR3 nucleotides: TGTGCCAGCAGACGGGACAGACCCTACGAGCAGTACTTC. The chain links TRBV6-6 to TRBJ2-7; 7 bases agree with TRBD1. The CDR3 length is 13 residues. CDR1 is MNHNY, CDR2 SVGAGI, per germline (reference sequence). V gave up 6 bases and J gave up 2 bases; unmatched junction bases: 4.

The chain has TRBV9 and TRBJ2-6, with 7 nucleotides matching TRBD1. J lost 4 bases, V lost 7 bases, and 8 bases had no gene match. The CDR3 is 15 residues long. CDR1 and CDR2 (germline): SGDLS, YYNGEE. CDR3 in DNA: TGTGCCAGCGGAGGAACAGGGGCCGGGGCCAACGTCCTGACTTTC. This encodes CASGGTGAGANVLTF.

A single count supports this clone. The J gene is TRBJ2-3, the V gene TRBV7-6; D gene uncertain. Per the germline V gene, CDR1 is SGHVS and CDR2 is FNYEAQ. Trimming left V 1 base short and J 2 bases short, with 10 bases between. The CDR3 has 15 residues. The CDR3 nucleotides are TGTGCCAGCAGCTTAGTGGGGTTCGACACAGATACGCAGTATTTT. Amino acids: CASSLVGFDTDTQYF. The variable domain in full, completed from reference TRBV7-6 and TRBJ2-3, reads GAGVSQSPRYKVTKRGQDVALRCDPISGHVSLYWYRQALGQGPEFLTYFNYEAQQDKSGLPNDRFSAERPEGSISTLTIQRTEQRDSAMYRCASSLVGFDTDTQYFGPGTRLTVL.

This sequence joins TRBV6-1 and TRBJ1-2, with D perhaps TRBD1 (6 bases). The CDR3 sequence is 15 residues long. V was clipped by 1 base and J by 4 bases, with 13 bases between them. The germline CDR1 and CDR2 sequences are MNHNS and SASEGT. CDR3 residues: CASSEGPGAFYGYTF. The DNA of the CDR3 is TGTGCCAGCAGTGAAGGCCCGGGGGCGTTCTATGGCTACACCTTC.

The V and J genes are TRBV7-2 and TRBJ2-7; TRBD1 might be the D (6 bases). V shed 2 bases and J shed 2 bases, with 13 bases lying between them. The V gene's germline CDR1 is SGHTA and CDR2 FQGNSA. CDR3 length equals 15 residues. This CDR3 reads CASSLSTGVAYEQYF. The CDR3 DNA reads TGTGCCAGCAGCTTATCGACAGGAGTAGCCTACGAGCAGTACTTC.

The table lists this clone with a few counts. This sequence joins TRBV27 and TRBJ2-5; no definite D call. Germline V gives CDR1 MNHEY, CDR2 SMNVEV (reference sequence). Trimming pared 2 bases from V and 0 bases from J, leaving 4 bases between. CDR3 length equals 13 residues. The CDR3 reads CASSLQYQETQYF. CDR3 DNA: TGTGCCAGCAGTTTACAGTACCAAGAGACCCAGTACTTC.

Only a few counts were recorded for this clone. The chain couples TRBV25-1 to TRBJ2-3; maybe TRBD1 (5 bases). The CDR3 runs 14 residues. Germline V gene data show CDR1 as MGHDK and CDR2 as SYGVNS. Trimming shortened V by 3 bases and J by 2 bases, and 9 bases separated the two germline ends. CDR3 amino acids: CASSDPGYTDTQYF. CDR3 bases: TGTGCCAGCAGTGACCCAGGGTACACAGATACGCAGTATTTT.

This clone occurred a few times. V and J are TRBV28 and TRBJ2-3; D not resolved. The CDR3 spans 15 residues. V was clipped by 6 bases and J by 1 base, with 14 bases between them. CDR1 and CDR2 from the germline V gene are MDHEN and SYDVKM. The CDR3, as DNA: TGTGCCAGCAGCCCCCGAAACCGGGGCACAGATACGCAGTATTTT. The encoded protein is CASSPRNRGTDTQYF.

The chain couples TRBV7-6 to TRBJ2-5; possible D gene TRBD1, 6 bases. The CDR3 contains 14 residues. The V and J ends lost 10 bases and 1 base respectively, with 16 bases between them. CDR1 SGHVS and CDR2 FNYEAQ come from the germline V gene. CDR3 nucleotides: TGTGCCACGACGGGACAATGGCTCCAAGAGACCCAGTACTTC. Its protein product is CATTGQWLQETQYF.

This clone occurred a few times. The DNA for the CDR3 is TGCGCCAGCAGCTTGTTTTGGGGACCGGTTAACTATGGCTACACCTTC. It translates to CASSLFWGPVNYGYTF. The chain is built from TRBV5-1 and TRBJ1-2; TRBD1 might be the D (5 bases). The CDR3 covers 16 residues. V lost 1 base and J lost 1, with 14 bases in between. Germline values: CDR1 SGHRS, CDR2 YFSETQ.

The rearrangement joins TRBV28 to TRBJ1-2, with D unclear. The V gene lost 3 bases and the J gene lost 4 bases, with 9 bases spanning the gap. Per germline, CDR1 MDHEN and CDR2 SYDVKM. The CDR3 extends over 13 amino acids. As DNA, the CDR3 is TGTGCCAGCAGTTTGCACCGCGTCTATGGCTACACCTTC. Residues: CASSLHRVYGYTF.

This rearrangement joins TRBV7-9 to TRBJ2-2, with 7 bases matching TRBD1. With V trimmed by 4 bases and J by 1 base, 3 bases remained unmatched. The germline V gene encodes CDR1 SEHNR and CDR2 FQNEAQ (reference sequence). The CDR3 covers 15 residues. CDR3 region: CASSWRTGNTGELFF. In DNA, the CDR3 is TGTGCCAGCAGCTGGAGGACAGGGAACACCGGGGAGCTGTTTTTT.

The V gene is TRBV18, the J gene TRBJ1-4; no reliable D call. This CDR3 is 11 amino acids long. V gave up 3 bases and J gave up 5 bases, with 1 base separating them. The germline CDR1 and CDR2 sequences are KGHSH and LQKENI. The CDR3 bases are TGTGCCAGCTCACCGAATGAAAAACTGTTTTTT. It yields the protein CASSPNEKLFF.

The rearrangement uses TRBV28 and TRBJ2-5, with 8 bases matching TRBD1. The CDR3 consists of 14 residues. V lost 6 bases and J lost 4; bases outside the gene matches: 7. Germline assignment: CDR1 MDHEN and CDR2 SYDVKM. CDR3 sequence: CASRAQGGIETQYF. DNA of the CDR3: TGTGCCAGCAGGGCACAGGGGGGAATAGAGACCCAGTACTTC.

V usage is TRBV20-1 and J usage is TRBJ1-2, with 7 bases lining up with TRBD1. Unmatched junction bases numbered 4, after V lost 4 bases and J lost 8 bases. Germline V gene lookup returns CDR1 DFQATT and CDR2 SNEGSKA (reference sequence). The CDR3 has 11 amino acids. The chain's CDR3 is CSATGGVGYTF. In nucleotides, the CDR3 is TGCAGTGCTACAGGGGGGGTCGGCTACACCTTC.

The chain recombines TRBV5-1 with TRBJ2-5; unclear D gene. The V end lost 6 bases, the J end lost 2 bases, and 11 bases lay between the germline ends. The CDR3 is 13 amino acids. Germline lookup yields CDR1 SGHRS and CDR2 YFSETQ. As DNA, the CDR3 is TGCGCCAGCAACTACGGAGTGCAAGAGACCCAGTACTTC. Its translation: CASNYGVQETQYF.

The chain combines TRBV9 with TRBJ2-7; a weak D match, TRBD1 (6 bases). Germline assignment: CDR1 SGDLS and CDR2 YYNGEE. V shed 0 bases and J shed 6 bases, with 13 bases lying between them. The CDR3 has 14 amino acids. The CDR3 spells CASSVVGQSSEQYF. The CDR3 DNA reads as TGTGCCAGCAGCGTAGTAGGACAGTCTAGCGAGCAGTACTTC.